Listed here are 24 T cell receptor beta chains from one sample, sequenced in a study of T-cell memory formation after mild COVID-19 listed by TCRdb under 2021. Library prep was done by 5' RACE. This sample was sequenced with an Illumina NovaSeq 6000. TCRdb reran the public reads through fastp at Q25 and MiXCR, keeping productive beta chains. Here each entry gathers all rows of one CDR3 protein and keeps the most common genes and DNA. The sample table holds 380,000 or so distinct CDR3 sequences, of which about an eighth were seen once. The top ten constitute about 22% of the sample. Sequenced sample: PBMCs or a T cell subset sorted from them (not recorded which). The source of these receptors is a man aged 18 to 35 who had mild COVID-19 (a few samples of this study predate the infection). The sample titles of this study are shuffled in the database, so cell type and time point are left out; the donor was told from shared clones.

This clonotype has just a few counts. V gene TRBV7-9 combines with J gene TRBJ2-7; TRBD1 agrees at 7 bases. With 5 bases clipped from V and 0 bases from J, the junction kept 4 bases outside the gene matches. The CDR3 is made up of 14 amino acids. Per the germline V gene, CDR1 is SEHNR and CDR2 is FQNEAQ (reference sequence). The CDR3 here is CASSRDSNSYEQYV. DNA of the CDR3: TGTGCCAGCAGCCGGGACAGCAACTCCTACGAGCAGTACGTC.

This clonotype was counted a few times. This chain uses TRBV5-8 with TRBJ2-1; 7 bases map to TRBD1. The CDR3 loop spans 16 amino acids. Germline V gene sequence: CDR1 SGHTS, CDR2 YDEGEE. V lost 3 bases, J lost 12 bases, and 18 bases stayed unmatched. The DNA of the CDR3 is TGTGCCAGCAGCTCCCCCCTACAGTGGACAGGCGAGGGGCAGTTCTTC. Its protein product is CASSSPLQWTGEGQFF.

The chain uses TRBV6-2 or TRBV6-3 and TRBJ1-3; D gene ambiguous. This CDR3 has 12 amino acids. CDR1 is MNHEY and CDR2 is SVGEGT in the germline V gene. The V gene lost 10 bases and the J gene lost 0 bases, with 7 bases spanning the gap. Here the CDR3 DNA reads TGTGCCACCGCGAACTCTGGAAACACCATATATTTT. This translates into CATANSGNTIYF.

The CDR3 bases are TGCGCCAGCAGCTTGACAGGGATCGGAAACACCATATATTTT. Its protein is CASSLTGIGNTIYF. The chain links TRBV5-1 to TRBJ1-3, with TRBD1 as a possible D gene (6 bases). The length of the CDR3 is 14 residues. Germline V gene lookup returns CDR1 SGHRS and CDR2 YFSETQ. With 1 base removed from V and 4 bases from J, the gap between germline ends came to 9 bases.

The J gene is TRBJ2-3, the V gene TRBV5-4; 9 positions agree with TRBD2. Germline lookup yields CDR1 SGHNT and CDR2 YYREEE (reference sequence). The CDR3 length is 15 residues. After removal of 4 bases from V and 4 bases from J, the junction contained 7 bases not matched to a gene. CDR3 protein: CASSRGGGFADTQYF. As DNA, the CDR3 is TGTGCCAGCAGCCGCGGGGGGGGTTTCGCAGATACGCAGTATTTT.

This clonotype was picked up many times. This chain joins TRBV5-1 and TRBJ2-3; 7 bases match TRBD1. The trim removed 4 bases at V and 2 bases at J, leaving 7 bases unmatched. Germline CDR1 SGHRS, CDR2 YFSETQ. The CDR3 is 15 amino acids. The CDR3 reads CASSLRTGVTDTQYF. As DNA, the CDR3 is TGCGCCAGCAGCCTAAGGACAGGAGTCACAGATACGCAGTATTTT.

This clonotype has a handful of counts. J is TRBJ2-1 and V is TRBV6-5, with TRBD2 identical over 7 bases. V trimming: 1 base; J trimming: 0 bases; junction bases outside the gene matches: 6. The germline V gene has CDR1 MNHEY and CDR2 SVGAGI. The CDR3 covers 17 residues. CDR3 residues: CASSYLGTTSSYNEQFF. The CDR3 coding sequence is TGTGCCAGCAGTTACTTGGGGACTACGAGCTCCTACAATGAGCAGTTCTTC.

In this sample, this clonotype turned up a few times. This chain connects TRBV29-1 to TRBJ1-2; D might be TRBD1 (6 bases). This CDR3 contains 11 residues. Trimming took 7 bases from V and 8 from J, leaving 14 bases between them. Germline-derived CDR1 and CDR2 are SQVTM and ANQGSEA. CDR3 nucleotides: TGCAGCGGACGGGACAATCGCGGCTACACCTTC. It encodes CSGRDNRGYTF.

The rearrangement joins TRBV7-9 to TRBJ1-5; D is unresolved. V lost 4 bases to trimming and J lost 0 bases, with 13 bases between them. The CDR3 contains 16 residues. Looked up from germline, CDR1 is SEHNR and CDR2 is FQNEAQ (reference sequence). In DNA, the CDR3 is TGTGCCAGCAGCTCGGAACGGACGGTTAGCAATCAGCCCCAGCATTTT. This sequence encodes CASSSERTVSNQPQHF.

The rearrangement uses TRBV12-3 or TRBV12-4 and TRBJ1-2; D is possibly TRBD1 (6 bases). The CDR3 is made up of 15 amino acids. V was clipped by 8 bases and J by 5 bases, with 21 bases between them. This chain's CDR3 is CASVPFGGRRYGYTF. DNA of the CDR3: TGTGCCAGCGTTCCTTTTGGGGGGCGCCGGTATGGCTACACCTTC.

This clonotype was observed a few times. The chain combines TRBV5-1 with TRBJ2-1; D gene unclear. The CDR3 is 15 amino acids. The V end lost 0 bases, the J end lost 1 base, and 8 bases lay between the germline ends. Germline-derived CDR1 and CDR2 are SGHRS and YFSETQ. The DNA of the CDR3 is TGCGCCAGCAGCTTGGGGTCTCCTTCCTACAATGAGCAGTTCTTC. This codes for CASSLGSPSYNEQFF.

This clonotype occurred a few times. The V gene is TRBV10-3, the J gene TRBJ2-1; 9 bases match TRBD1. CDR3 length equals 14 residues. Germline trimming cut 8 bases from V and 2 bases from J; bases unmatched to any gene: 4. Per germline, CDR1 ENHRY and CDR2 SYGVKD. CDR3: CAIRQGVTYNEQFF. CDR3 nucleotide sequence: TGTGCCATCCGACAGGGGGTAACCTACAATGAGCAGTTCTTC.

The chain links TRBV7-6 to TRBJ2-1; tentatively, D is TRBD2 (7 bases). The CDR3 is made up of 16 amino acids. Trimming took 4 bases from V and 6 from J, leaving 19 bases between them. Germline-derived CDR1 and CDR2 are SGHVS and FNYEAQ. The CDR3 here is CASSSRRGGAFNEQFF. DNA of the CDR3: TGTGCCAGCAGCTCCCGAAGGGGGGGGGCCTTCAATGAGCAGTTCTTC.

This clonotype has more than one count but fewer than ten. The chain recombines TRBV20-1 with TRBJ2-7, with a tentative D call TRBD1 (6 bases). With 2 bases removed from V and 3 bases from J, the gap between germline ends came to 11 bases. The CDR3 is 13 amino acids. CDR1 DFQATT and CDR2 SNEGSKA come from the germline V gene (reference sequence). The DNA of the CDR3 is TGCAGTGCTAGATCGGACAGCGACTACGAGCAGTACTTC. Amino acids: CSARSDSDYEQYF.

The rearrangement joins TRBV12-3 or TRBV12-4 to TRBJ2-6, with D unresolved. The CDR3 is 15 amino acids. Trimming pared 5 bases from V and 3 bases from J, leaving 11 bases between. The CDR3 spells CASSRTGLGANVLTF. Here the CDR3 DNA reads TGTGCCAGCAGTCGGACCGGGCTTGGGGCCAACGTCCTGACTTTC.

The gene calls are TRBV6-5 and TRBJ1-5, with D tentatively TRBD1 (6 bases). CDR1 and CDR2 from the germline V gene are MNHEY and SVGAGI. V was clipped by 0 bases and J by 7 bases, with 16 bases between them. This CDR3 is built from 16 residues. The CDR3 bases are TGTGCCAGCAGTTACTCGAGCGGTGCGGGGGCACAGCCCCAGCATTTT. Translating gives CASSYSSGAGAQPQHF.

This clonotype was seen repeatedly, ten times or more. J is TRBJ2-1 and V is TRBV12-5; 8 positions match TRBD2. Per the germline V gene, CDR1 is LGHNT and CDR2 is FRNRAP. The trim removed 9 bases at V and 6 bases at J, leaving 7 bases unmatched. CDR3 length: 13 residues. The CDR3 loop reads CASYREGLNEQFF. The CDR3 coding sequence is TGTGCTAGCTATCGGGAGGGGCTCAATGAGCAGTTCTTC.

The chain recombines TRBV6-1 with TRBJ1-2; D might be TRBD1 (6 bases). CDR3 size: 17 residues. V shed 8 bases and J shed 2 bases, with 24 bases lying between them. Looked up from germline, CDR1 is MNHNS and CDR2 is SASEGT. The CDR3 spells CASGRLLSTGINYGYTF. The CDR3 DNA follows: TGTGCCAGCGGACGATTATTATCCACAGGGATCAACTATGGCTACACCTTC.

The chain uses TRBV7-3 and TRBJ2-7, with D uncertain. Trimming took off 2 bases at V and 4 bases at J, with 9 bases between the two ends. This CDR3 is built from 13 residues. From germline, CDR1 is SGHTA and CDR2 FQGTGA. The CDR3 protein is CASSLWKGYEQYF. The CDR3 coding sequence is TGTGCCAGCAGCTTATGGAAGGGATACGAGCAGTACTTC.

The V call is TRBV7-8, the J call TRBJ2-7; 12 positions match TRBD1. V dropped 4 bases and J dropped 7; count of bases not matched to a gene: 5. CDR1 is SGHVS and CDR2 is FQNEAQ in the germline V gene. CDR3 size: 14 residues. In DNA form, the CDR3 reads TGTGCCAGCAGCTGGGGACAGGGGGCCGGAGAGCAGTACGTC. It codes for CASSWGQGAGEQYV.

This clonotype has just a few counts. The rearrangement joins TRBV5-6 to TRBJ1-3, with D maybe TRBD1 (6 bases). Trimming left V 2 bases short and J 0 bases short, with 15 bases between. This CDR3 comprises 17 residues. Germline CDR1 and CDR2: SGHDT and YYEEEE. The CDR3 DNA sequence: TGTGCCAGCAGCTTTGGGCCAGGGGCCTACTCTGGAAACACCATATATTTT. Its protein product is CASSFGPGAYSGNTIYF.

This clonotype turned up a few times. The chain links TRBV3-1 to TRBJ1-1; 11 nucleotides match TRBD1. Germline assignment: CDR1 LGHDT and CDR2 YNNKEL (reference sequence). J was trimmed by 0 bases and V by 4 bases; bases with no gene match: 4. CDR3 length: 16 amino acids. In DNA form, the CDR3 reads TGTGCCAGCAGCCGGGGACAGGGGGGAATGAACACTGAAGCTTTCTTT. It codes for CASSRGQGGMNTEAFF.

This clonotype was counted between two and nine times. This chain uses TRBV7-2 with TRBJ1-6, with D unresolved. Trimming removed 4 bases from V and 8 bases from J, with 12 bases in between. This CDR3 contains 14 residues. Germline CDR1 SGHTA, CDR2 FQGNSA. DNA of the CDR3: TGTGCCAGCAGCTCGACTAATGGGGATTCACCCCTCCACTTT. Amino acid sequence: CASSSTNGDSPLHF. The full variable domain, in which reference TRBV7-2 and TRBJ1-6 provide the parts outside the CDR3, is GAGVSQSPSNKVTEKGKDVELRCDPISGHTALYWYRQSLGQGLEFLIYFQGNSAPDKSGLPSDRFSAERTGGSVSTLTIQRTQQEDSAVYLCASSSTNGDSPLHFGNGTRLTVT.

At least ten counts were recorded for this clonotype. This chain connects TRBV27 to TRBJ2-7; 10 bases align to TRBD1. Germline-derived CDR1 and CDR2 are MNHEY and SMNVEV (reference sequence). Trimming cost V 3 bases and J 2 bases; bases outside gene matches: 1. This CDR3 has 14 amino acids. CDR3 nucleotides: TGTGCCAGCAGTTTGGGGACAGGGGCCTACGAGCAGTACTTC. The encoded protein is CASSLGTGAYEQYF.